In this sample, the clone carrying this T cell receptor beta chain turned up a few times. The CDR3 loop spans 13 amino acids. J lost 7 bases, V lost 3 bases, and 3 bases had no gene match. The data originate from a study of blood T cell repertoires in COVID-19. Turning to the study itself: From the United States, Italy and Spain came samples of acute and convalescent COVID-19.

Measured with immunoSEQ multiplex PCR; TCRdb has only the in-frame clones, and not every one. The data hold 200,000 to 250,000 clones, with about four fifths observed a single time. This TCR was sampled from a man aged 50-60 years with acute or convalescent COVID-19. The specimen sequenced was peripheral blood. The chain has TRBV12-3 or TRBV12-4 and TRBJ2-1, with TRBD2 matching 7 bases. CDR3 region: CASSFGGGNEQFF. CDR3 bases: TGTGCCAGCAGTTTTGGGGGGGGGAATGAGCAGTTCTTC.